The T cell receptor beta chain under discussion was sequenced for a study of T cells in Graves' hyperthyroidism and ophthalmopathy (dated by TCRdb to 2018 to 2020). The study in broad terms: Peripheral blood was sampled at the time of initial diagnosis, prior to any treatment. Prospective prediction of ophthalmopathy was tested in an independent validation cohort consisting of roughly 19 hyperthyroidism patients and some 15 patients who later progressed to ophthalmopathy. A discovery cohort of about a hundred patients, roughly 43 with Graves' ophthalmopathy and about 60 with stable Graves' hyperthyroidism, was used to find distinguishing TCR V-J signatures. Thyroid tissue and blood T-cell repertoires from several Graves' hyperthyroidism patients were also compared in the study. TCR Vbeta CDR3 sequencing of 135 peripheral blood samples (over 40 ophthalmopathy, some 75 hyperthyroidism and approximately 17 progressor patients) is reported in the paper. After sampling, hyperthyroidism patients received methimazole starting at 30 mg daily, and ophthalmopathy patients received high-dose intravenous methylprednisolone. The 100 discovery patients were randomly split 7:3 into training and test sets. On the study overall, not on this receptor specifically: In validation, the model predicted progression to ophthalmopathy a median of around six months before onset, with approximately 71% sensitivity and about 72% specificity. Sample size was not statistically predetermined, and investigators were not blinded to group allocation. In cross-validation, a model built on a 13 V-J signature told ophthalmopathy apart from stable hyperthyroidism with over 85% sensitivity and about 81% specificity, and in testing the same model reached 80%/75%. Most expanded thyroid clonotypes (frequency above 0.001) were also detected in blood, a finding suggesting that blood repertoires may reflect thyroid immune responses.

The CDR3 starts with the cysteine, ends with the phenylalanine, and has 13 residues. The kept DNA is CDR3 alone, 39 bases in frame from the first base. CDR1 and CDR2 are read off the germline V gene (reference sequence) as DFQATT and SNEGSKA. Trimming accounts for 1 base at V and 5 bases at J, while the number of junction bases matched to no gene is 4. This clonotype has ten or more counts. This clone's antigen is unknown. Base qualities were left out, and no much larger clone turns up one base away. TCR beta CDR3 regions were amplified from RNA transcripts. A first-round RT-PCR of the TCR CDR3 used the HTBI primer set with the Qiagen OneStep RT-PCR kit. A second multiplex PCR round built the libraries, followed by size selection and purification. Sequencing of the libraries was done on an Illumina HiSeq2000 using paired-end 100 bp reads. The source study handled its data this way. SOAPnuke was used to process the raw data, with reads discarded if the reads contained adapters or uncalled bases, had a mean Phred below 15, or lacked an exact constant-primer or identifier match. High-quality paired reads were merged with COPE v1.2.5, and unique nucleotide sequences were defined as clonotypes. Clonotypes were aligned to IMGT TRBV, TRBD and TRBJ reference segments using MiTCR v1.1. The analysis included only V-J combinations with a frequency above 0.0001, which together covered roughly 99% of the repertoires. A TCS score was defined as the ratio of F50 (clonal expansion) to E x V (chaos), with BLOSUM62-based TCRdist applied between CDR3 peptides within each V-J. Welch's t-statistics and random forest reduced several hundred V-J features to about 13, which were used in a naive Bayes classifier (R e1071). TCRdb redid the processing of the public reads, applying fastp at Q25 and MiXCR, and retained in-frame beta chains. Rows matching on CDR3 protein sequence are summarized as one entry with the most common DNA and genes. TCRdb, not the original authors, processed these V and J calls. The sample has roughly 290,000 distinct CDR3 sequences on record, 12% to 15% of them singletons. Less than 8% of the sample goes to the ten largest clones.

Stable Graves' hyperthyroidism was defined as the absence of progression to ophthalmopathy over 18 months of follow-up. Hyperthyroidism patients were aged 18 to 65 years and newly diagnosed, with disease duration of less than 2 months. Patients with uncontrolled infections, other autoimmune diseases, pregnancy or lactation were excluded. Clinical symptoms, serum thyroxine and TRAb, thyroid ultrasound, and orbital computed tomography formed the basis for the diagnoses. PBMCs were isolated from about 9 ml of fresh peripheral blood by Ficoll-Paque density gradient centrifugation. Trizol reagent was used to extract total RNA, and RNA quality was then checked on an Agilent 2100 Bioanalyzer.

The source material was blood. The sequence joins TRBV20-1 to TRBJ2-5, with 7 bases aligning to TRBD1. This receptor was identified in a woman between 35 and 50 years old with Graves' hyperthyroidism. Here is the DNA: TGCAGTGCTAGAGCGACAGGGTTTGAGACCCAGTACTTC. Protein translation: CSARATGFETQYF.